The rows below give T cell receptor beta chains drawn from one sample of a study of blood T cell repertoires in COVID-19. The data were produced by immunoSEQ multiplex PCR, yet TCRdb's version contains in-frame clones alone and is incomplete. Here the sample spans more than 110,000 clones, more than 80% being singletons. What was sequenced was PBMCs or T cells enriched from blood (not recorded which). These receptor sequences come from a man in his forties or fifties who had recovered from COVID-19. Each CDR3 is given with its conserved first and last residue.

V gene,J gene,CDR3 protein
TRBV5-1,TRBJ2-7,CASGTSGTETYEQYF
TRBV7-9,TRBJ1-1,CASTRRTGDKAFF
TRBV5-1,TRBJ2-2,CASSRKAGGVYPFTGELFF
TRBV11-2,TRBJ2-5,CASSLGSGRGETQYF
TRBV7-2,TRBJ1-1,CASSLEGQVFTEAFF
TRBV29-1,TRBJ1-2,CSVVGQGTDYGYTF
TRBV10-1,TRBJ1-1,CASRRRTGDHAEAFF
TRBV9,TRBJ1-1,CASSPGTGALNTEAFF
TRBV28,TRBJ1-3,CASSLTGGNTIYF
TRBV11-2,TRBJ1-1,CASSLGPTGLNTEAFF
TRBV12-3/TRBV12-4,TRBJ2-2,CASKRLGELFF
TRBV28,TRBJ1-2,CASSLAGTGANYGYTF
TRBV7-8,TRBJ2-3,CASSLVKERGTDTQYF
TRBV30,TRBJ2-2,CAWSRQGAGELFF
TRBV27,TRBJ1-5,CASRKDRGQPQHF
TRBV7-2,TRBJ2-5,CASSLETASETQYF
TRBV18,TRBJ1-2,CASSPQKNVGGFTYGYTF
TRBV11-2,TRBJ1-2,CASSPIRQIWYGYTF
TRBV7-6,TRBJ2-5,CASSLGLSQGVRETQYF
TRBV4-3,TRBJ2-3,CASSQDLGGSTQYF
TRBV7-3,TRBJ1-3,CASSLSQTHWGNTIYF
TRBV19,TRBJ2-2,CASSIGQRTGELFF
TRBV3-1/TRBV3-2,TRBJ1-3,CASSQGHSGNTIYF
TRBV7-9,TRBJ1-4,CASSFRRGGGNEKLFF
TRBV5-6,TRBJ2-3,CASSLTSGSTDTQYF
TRBV7-6,TRBJ2-1,CASSLALGGKQFF
TRBV28,TRBJ2-5,CASSFTGWETQYF
TRBV7-9,TRBJ2-4,CASSLGGSGNIQYF
TRBV25-1,TRBJ2-1,CASHCRTSGRFCDAEFF
TRBV6-2/TRBV6-3,TRBJ2-6,CASSLLAGTAGANVLTF
TRBV5-6,TRBJ2-1,CASSWARRVARNEQFF
TRBV30,TRBJ1-5,CAWSVGQGHQPQHF
TRBV7-8,TRBJ1-2,CASSRSQGAGRPNYGYTF
TRBV5-1,TRBJ2-1,CASSWDNPSYNEQFF
TRBV5-4,TRBJ2-2,CASRDWTGVAGELFF
TRBV24-1,TRBJ1-1,CATRGGLMNTEAFF
TRBV4-3,TRBJ1-5,CASSQDGQGAPQHF
TRBV5-4,TRBJ2-7,CASSNGQNSYEQYF
TRBV13,TRBJ1-1,CASSLNRGATEAFF
TRBV7-2,TRBJ2-2,CASSPRETSAGGGELFF
TRBV27,TRBJ2-2,CASTQSGSTGELFF
TRBV7-3,TRBJ2-3,CASSSGGPPSATDTQYF
TRBV5-6,TRBJ2-1,CASSLGGNHEQFF
TRBV28,TRBJ2-1,CASSTREVAFPARGEQFF
TRBV7-6,TRBJ2-5,CASSANPGQETQYF
TRBV21-1,TRBJ1-2,CASSTLGGDGYTF
TRBV4-1,TRBJ2-3,CASSHYRVPDTQYF
TRBV7-9,TRBJ1-4,CASSLVQSAEKLFF
TRBV6-2/TRBV6-3,TRBJ1-2,CASSSRERSGYTF
TRBV2,TRBJ1-4,CATTSNSANEKLFF
TRBV5-5,TRBJ2-3,CASSFDRPSSTDTQYF
TRBV25-1,TRBJ1-6,CASRKAGGYNSPLHF
TRBV7-2,TRBJ2-7,CASSLEGAVKEQYF
TRBV7-2,TRBJ1-6,CASSTLNSPLHF
TRBV4-2,TRBJ2-2,CASSQGLAGAPRTGELFF